What follows describes a single TCR beta chain. These data originate in a study of blood T cell repertoires in COVID-19. Under the authors' procedure: Quantification of nucleated cells was approximated via reference gene primer amplification. This table comes from immunoSEQ multiplex PCR, and its TCRdb copy is limited to in-frame clones, with some not included. That table supplies the V and J calls and clone size; D and trimming were determined from the DNA. The repertoire consists of under 350,000 clones, with roughly 89% occurring once and the leading ten covering approximately 1.8%. V was clipped by 4 bases and J by 0 bases; unmatched bases: 11. Germline values: CDR1 SGHTA, CDR2 FQGTGA. The CDR3 contains 18 residues.

V and J are TRBV7-3 and TRBJ2-1, with 8 bases matching TRBD2. This sequence originates from a woman aged 30 to 39 with COVID-19, enrolled during active disease. The sample consisted of peripheral blood. The CDR3 DNA sequence: TGTGCCAGCAGCTCTGGCGGGGGGTCCGGCAGCTCCTACAATGAGCAGTTCTTC. Protein product: CASSSGGGSGSSYNEQFF.